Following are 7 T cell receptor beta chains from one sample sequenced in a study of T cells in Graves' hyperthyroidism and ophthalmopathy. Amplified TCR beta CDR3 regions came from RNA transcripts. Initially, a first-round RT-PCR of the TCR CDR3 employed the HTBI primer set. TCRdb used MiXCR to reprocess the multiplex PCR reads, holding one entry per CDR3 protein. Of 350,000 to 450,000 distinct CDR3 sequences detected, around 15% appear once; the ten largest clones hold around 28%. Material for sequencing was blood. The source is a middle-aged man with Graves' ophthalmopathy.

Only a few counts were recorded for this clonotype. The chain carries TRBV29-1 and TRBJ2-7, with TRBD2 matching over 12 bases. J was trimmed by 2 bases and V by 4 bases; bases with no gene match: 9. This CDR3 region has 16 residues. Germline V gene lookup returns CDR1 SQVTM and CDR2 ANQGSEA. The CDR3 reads CSVVPSGRANPYEQYF. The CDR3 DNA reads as TGCAGCGTTGTTCCTAGCGGGAGGGCCAATCCCTACGAGCAGTACTTC.

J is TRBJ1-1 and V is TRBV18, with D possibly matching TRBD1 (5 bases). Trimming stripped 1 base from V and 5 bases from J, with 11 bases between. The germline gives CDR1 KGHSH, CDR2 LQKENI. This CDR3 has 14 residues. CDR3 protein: CASSPRNYRTEAFF. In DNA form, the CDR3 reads TGTGCCAGCTCACCACGAAACTACAGGACTGAAGCTTTCTTT.

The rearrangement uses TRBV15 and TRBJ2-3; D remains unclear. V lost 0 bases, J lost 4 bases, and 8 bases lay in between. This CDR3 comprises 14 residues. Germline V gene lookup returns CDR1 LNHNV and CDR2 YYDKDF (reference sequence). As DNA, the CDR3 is TGTGCCACCAGCAGAGATTCGGACGCAGATACGCAGTATTTT. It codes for CATSRDSDADTQYF. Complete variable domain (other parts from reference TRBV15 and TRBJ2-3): DAMVIQNPRYQVTQFGKPVTLSCSQTLNHNVMYWYQQKSSQAPKLLFHYYDKDFNNEADTPDNFQSRRPNTSFCFLDIRSPGLGDTAMYLCATSRDSDADTQYFGPGTRLTVL.

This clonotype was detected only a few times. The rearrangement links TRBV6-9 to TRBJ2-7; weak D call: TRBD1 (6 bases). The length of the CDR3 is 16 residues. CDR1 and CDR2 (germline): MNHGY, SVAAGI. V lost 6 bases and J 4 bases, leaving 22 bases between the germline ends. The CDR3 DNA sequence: TGTGCCAGCAGCGATTCACAGACAGACAGGATTTACGAGCAGTACTTC. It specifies CASSDSQTDRIYEQYF.

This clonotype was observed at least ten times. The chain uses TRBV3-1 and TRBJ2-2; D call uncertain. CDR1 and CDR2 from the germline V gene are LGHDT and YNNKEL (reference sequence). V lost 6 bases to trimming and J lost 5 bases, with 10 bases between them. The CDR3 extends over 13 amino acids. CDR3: CASRGSRTGELFF. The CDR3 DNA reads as TGTGCCAGCAGGGGTAGCAGGACCGGGGAGCTGTTTTTT.

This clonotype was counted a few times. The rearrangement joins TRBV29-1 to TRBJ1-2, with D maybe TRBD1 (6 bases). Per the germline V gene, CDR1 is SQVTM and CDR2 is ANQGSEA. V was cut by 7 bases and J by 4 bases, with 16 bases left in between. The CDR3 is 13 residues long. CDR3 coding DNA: TGCAGCGCCGGATCACGGACAGCCTATGGCTACACCTTC. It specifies CSAGSRTAYGYTF.

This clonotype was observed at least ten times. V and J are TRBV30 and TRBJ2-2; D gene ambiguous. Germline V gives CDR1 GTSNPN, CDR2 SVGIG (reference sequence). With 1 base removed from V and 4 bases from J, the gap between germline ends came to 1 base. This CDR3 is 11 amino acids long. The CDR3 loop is CAWSGTGELFF. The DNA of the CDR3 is TGTGCCTGGAGTGGCACCGGGGAGCTGTTTTTT.